This section outlines one T cell receptor beta chain sequence together with its context. CDR3 length: 14 amino acids. CDR1 is MNHNY, CDR2 SVGAGI, per germline (reference sequence). Trimming left V 6 bases short and J 0 bases short, with 9 bases between. The sample is drawn from a study of blood T cell repertoires in COVID-19. Sequencing was performed with immunoSEQ multiplex PCR; in TCRdb, only in-frame clones are kept and a portion is missing. The repertoire has around 160,000 clones, approximately 87% of them found once; the top ten carry 1.2%. V and J are TRBV6-6 and TRBJ1-3, with D unresolved. The specimen sequenced was PBMCs or T cells enriched from blood (not recorded which). The receptor's source is a woman in her thirties with acute COVID-19. In DNA form, the CDR3 reads TGTGCCAGCAGCCTCTTAGACTCTGGAAACACCATATATTTT. Residues: CASSLLDSGNTIYF.